What follows describes a single T cell receptor (beta chain). Its antigen is not known. The entry originates in a study of siplizumab effects on memory and regulatory T cells. Study results and caveats: Apparently key alloresponse contributors, naive T cells also seemed more diverse than memory cells. The suppressive capacity of proliferating Tregs from siplizumab cultures remained unconfirmed.

Assay: immunoSEQ multiplex PCR; the TCRdb copy retains only in-frame clones and omits some. The sample shows 85,000 to 130,000 clones, 85% to 95% of them seen only once. V was pared by 4 bases and J by 14 bases, with 6 bases of the junction left unmatched. This CDR3 has 10 residues. From germline, CDR1 is DFQATT and CDR2 SNEGSKA (reference sequence). The sequenced sample was Tregs sorted from blood. The sequence was collected from a human donor in good health. The V gene is TRBV20-1, the J gene TRBJ1-2, with TRBD1 identical over 8 bases. The CDR3 spells CSAKDRGTTF. The DNA for the CDR3 is TGCAGTGCTAAAGACAGGGGTACGACCTTC.